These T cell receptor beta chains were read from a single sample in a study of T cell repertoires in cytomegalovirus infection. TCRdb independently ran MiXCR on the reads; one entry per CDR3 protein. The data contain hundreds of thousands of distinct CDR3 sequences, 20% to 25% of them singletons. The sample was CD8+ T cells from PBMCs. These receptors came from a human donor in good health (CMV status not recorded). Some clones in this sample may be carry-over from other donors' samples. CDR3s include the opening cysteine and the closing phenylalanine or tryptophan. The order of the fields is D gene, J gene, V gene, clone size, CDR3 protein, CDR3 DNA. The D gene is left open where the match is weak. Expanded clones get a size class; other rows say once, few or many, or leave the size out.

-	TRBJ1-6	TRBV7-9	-	CASSTPGQLNSPLHF	TGTGCCAGCAGCACCCCGGGACAACTAAATTCACCCCTCCACTTT
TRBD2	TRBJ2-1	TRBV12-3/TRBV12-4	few	CASSLTGGASYNEQFF	TGTGCCAGCAGTTTAACCGGGGGGGCCTCCTACAATGAGCAGTTCTTC
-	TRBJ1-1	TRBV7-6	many	CASSFGGRDWTEAFF	TGTGCCAGCAGCTTCGGTGGGAGGGATTGGACTGAAGCTTTCTTT
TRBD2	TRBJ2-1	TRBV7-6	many	CASSHLAGDYNEQFF	TGTGCCAGCAGCCATCTAGCGGGGGATTACAATGAGCAGTTCTTC
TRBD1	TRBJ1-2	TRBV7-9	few	CASSQPTGGYGYTF	TGTGCCAGCAGCCAACCAACAGGGGGCTATGGCTACACCTTC
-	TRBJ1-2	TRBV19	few	CASSIALWDGYTF	TGTGCCAGTAGTATAGCACTGTGGGATGGCTACACCTTC
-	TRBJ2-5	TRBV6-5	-	CASSYRGSLETQYF	TGTGCCAGCAGTTACCGTGGCAGTTTAGAGACCCAGTACTTC
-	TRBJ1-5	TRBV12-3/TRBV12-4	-	CASSLFETPSQPQHF	TGTGCCAGCAGTTTATTCGAGACACCCAGTCAGCCCCAGCATTTT
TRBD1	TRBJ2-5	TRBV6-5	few	CASTSGTEETQYF	TGTGCCAGCACCTCTGGGACAGAAGAGACCCAGTACTTC
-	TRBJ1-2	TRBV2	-	CASLHNNYGYTF	TGTGCCAGCTTACATAACAACTATGGCTACACCTTC
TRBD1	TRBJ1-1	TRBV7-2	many	CASSLWDRDYAFF	TGTGCCAGCAGCTTATGGGACAGGGATTATGCTTTCTTT
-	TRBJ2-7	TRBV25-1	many	CASSATEQYF	TGTGCCAGCAGTGCGACGGAGCAGTACTTC
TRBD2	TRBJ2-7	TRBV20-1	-	CSAITSDEQYF	TGCAGTGCTATCACTAGCGACGAGCAGTACTTC
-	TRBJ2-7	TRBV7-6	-	CASSHAGQIQIDPYEQYF	TGTGCCAGCAGCCACGCGGGGCAGATTCAGATAGACCCCTACGAGCAGTACTTC
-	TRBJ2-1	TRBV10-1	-	CASIGTEWGEQFF	TGCGCCAGCATCGGCACGGAATGGGGTGAGCAGTTCTTC
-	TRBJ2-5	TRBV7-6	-	CASTSDSQETQYF	TGTGCCAGCACCTCGGACTCCCAAGAGACCCAGTACTTC
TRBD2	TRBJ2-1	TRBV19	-	CASSWASGGAFNLEQFF	TGTGCCAGTAGTTGGGCTAGCGGGGGGGCCTTTAATCTTGAGCAGTTCTTC
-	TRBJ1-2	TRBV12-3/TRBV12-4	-	CASSSTPGAGGYTF	TGTGCCAGCAGTTCCACTCCAGGGGCTGGTGGCTACACCTTC
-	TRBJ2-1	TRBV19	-	CASSIATGNEQFF	TGTGCCAGTAGTATAGCAACAGGCAATGAGCAGTTCTTC
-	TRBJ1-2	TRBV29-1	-	CSVADGLYGYTF	TGCAGCGTTGCCGACGGACTCTATGGCTACACCTTC
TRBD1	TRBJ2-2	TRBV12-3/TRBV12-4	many	CASSATGAANTGELFF	TGTGCCAGCAGTGCGACAGGGGCTGCGAACACCGGGGAGCTGTTTTTT
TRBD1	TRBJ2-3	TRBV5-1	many	CASSLGQGSTDTQYF	TGTGCTAGCAGCTTAGGACAGGGGAGCACAGATACGCAGTATTTT
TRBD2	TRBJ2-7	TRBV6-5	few	CASSFHGAGEPYEQYF	TGTGCCAGCAGTTTCCATGGTGCGGGGGAGCCCTACGAGCAGTACTTC
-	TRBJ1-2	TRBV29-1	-	CSVVRQGSSRYGYTF	TGCAGCGTTGTTCGGCAGGGTTCTTCCCGCTATGGCTACACCTTC
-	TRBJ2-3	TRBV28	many	CASSLFGEDTQYF	TGTGCCAGCAGTTTATTTGGGGAAGATACGCAGTATTTT
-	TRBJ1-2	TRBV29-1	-	CSVSADGYTF	TGCAGCGTATCAGCGGATGGCTACACCTTC
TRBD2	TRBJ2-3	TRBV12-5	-	CASGFHLAGGNTDTQYF	TGTGCTAGTGGTTTTCATCTAGCGGGGGGGAACACAGATACGCAGTATTTT
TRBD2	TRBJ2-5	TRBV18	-	CASSPPELAGIQETQYF	TGTGCCAGCTCACCACCTGAACTAGCGGGAATACAAGAGACCCAGTACTTC
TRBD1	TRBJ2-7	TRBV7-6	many	CASSLEQGISYEQYF	TGTGCCAGCAGCTTAGAACAGGGGATCTCCTACGAGCAGTACTTC
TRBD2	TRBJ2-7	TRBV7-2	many	CASSLELAPSYEQYF	TGTGCCAGCAGCTTAGAACTAGCGCCGTCCTACGAGCAGTACTTC
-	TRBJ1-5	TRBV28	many	CASSPDSNQPQHF	TGTGCCAGCAGCCCTGACAGCAATCAGCCCCAGCATTTT
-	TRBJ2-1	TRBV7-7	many	CASSLEVTVPYNEQFF	TGTGCTAGCAGCTTAGAAGTGACAGTTCCCTACAATGAGCAGTTCTTC
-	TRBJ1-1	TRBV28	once	CASKLEEDTEAFF	TGTGCCAGCAAACTGGAGGAGGACACTGAAGCTTTCTTT
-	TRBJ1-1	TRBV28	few	CASSLRRMNTEAFF	TGTGCCAGCAGTTTAAGGAGAATGAACACTGAAGCTTTCTTT
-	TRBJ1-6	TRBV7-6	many	CASSLEDSYNSPLHF	TGTGCCAGCAGCTTAGAAGACAGCTATAATTCACCCCTCCACTTT